This paragraph covers one TCR beta chain sequence. Germline assignment: CDR1 SGHAT and CDR2 FQNNGV. This CDR3 contains 14 residues. V dropped 3 bases and J dropped 5; count of bases not matched to a gene: 3. The time point denotes: pre-treatment baseline. The data derive from a study of blood T cell dynamics during melanoma immunotherapy. Using immunoSEQ multiplex PCR, the repertoire was profiled, and TCRdb retains in-frame clones only, with some absent. The profile shows more than 5,000 clones, around nine tenths of them singletons. The clonotype was recovered from a human donor with melanoma. Sample: blood, taken from a patient treated with checkpoint blockade. This chain connects TRBV11-2 to TRBJ2-3, with 9 bases aligning to TRBD2. The CDR3 DNA sequence: TGTGCCAGCAGCTTGGGACTAGCAAGAGATACGCAGTATTTT. Residues: CASSLGLARDTQYF.